The sequence of this TCR beta chain was determined in a study of CD8+CD57+ T cells in acquired aplastic anemia. Overall study: Sorting CD4+ and CD8+ cells gave DNA averaging around 3 ug. The study's findings and limits: Sharing between patients and controls was observed for roughly 30 CD8+ CDR3 sequences. Patients and controls had CD8+ Simpson's diversity values that were not significantly distinct.

CDR3 and TCR beta VDJ profiling relied on a genomic DNA template. TCRdb recomputed calls from the reads with MiXCR, one row per CDR3 protein. Among 250,000 to 300,000 distinct CDR3 sequences listed, around 60% were seen once. In regard to this clonotype: Its specificity is unknown.

The length of the CDR3 is 15 residues. Per germline, CDR1 LNHDA and CDR2 SQIVND (reference sequence). V was pared by 3 bases and J by 2 bases, with 3 bases of the junction left unmatched. The TCR originated in a human donor with severe aplastic anemia or a healthy control (not recorded which). Material for sequencing was sorted CD4+, CD8+, or CD8+CD57+ T cells (not recorded which) from PBMCs. The rearrangement joins TRBV19 to TRBJ2-1; 8 nucleotides align to TRBD2. The CDR3 DNA sequence: TGTGCCAGTAGTATGCGGGGGGCCACCTACAATGAGCAGTTCTTC. Its protein product is CASSMRGATYNEQFF.